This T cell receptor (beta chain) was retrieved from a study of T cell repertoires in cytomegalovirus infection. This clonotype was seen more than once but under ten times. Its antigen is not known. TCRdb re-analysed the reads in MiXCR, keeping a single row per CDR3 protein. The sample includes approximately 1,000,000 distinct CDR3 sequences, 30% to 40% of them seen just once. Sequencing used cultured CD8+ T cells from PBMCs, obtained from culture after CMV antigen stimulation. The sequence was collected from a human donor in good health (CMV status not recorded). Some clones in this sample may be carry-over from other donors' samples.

The CDR3, as DNA: TGTGCCAGCAGTTGGCTGACTAGCGGGACTAACAATGAGCAGTTCTTC. Translated: CASSWLTSGTNNEQFF. V and J are TRBV28 and TRBJ2-1; 11 bases line up with TRBD2. The CDR3 length is 16 residues. With V trimmed by 4 bases and J by 5 bases, 7 bases remained unmatched. Germline V lookup: CDR1 MDHEN, CDR2 SYDVKM.